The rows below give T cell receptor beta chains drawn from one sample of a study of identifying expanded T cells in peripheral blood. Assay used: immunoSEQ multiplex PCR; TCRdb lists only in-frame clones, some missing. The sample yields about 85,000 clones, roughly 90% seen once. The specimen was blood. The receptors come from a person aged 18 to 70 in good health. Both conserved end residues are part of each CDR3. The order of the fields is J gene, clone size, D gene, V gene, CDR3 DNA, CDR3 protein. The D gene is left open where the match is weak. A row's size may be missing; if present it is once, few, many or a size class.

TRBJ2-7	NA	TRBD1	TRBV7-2	TGTGCCAGCAGCTTAGCCGGACAGGGGGCGGGATACGAGCAGTACTTC	CASSLAGQGAGYEQYF
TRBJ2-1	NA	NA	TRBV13	TGTGCCAGCAGCCCCCGGGACTGGACCTACAATGAGCAGTTCTTC	CASSPRDWTYNEQFF
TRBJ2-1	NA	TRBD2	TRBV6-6	TGTGCCAGCAGGTCCACTAGCGGGAGGCGCGAGAATGAGCAGTTCTTC	CASRSTSGRRENEQFF
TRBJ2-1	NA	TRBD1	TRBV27	TGTGCCAGCAGGAGACAGGGGACCACCTACAATGAGCAGTTCTTC	CASRRQGTTYNEQFF
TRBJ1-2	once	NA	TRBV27	TGTGCCAGCAGTTCCACGGCCGGACGGAACTATGGCTACACCTTC	CASSSTAGRNYGYTF
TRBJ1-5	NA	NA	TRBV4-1	TGCGCCAGCAGCCAGGTAGCAGGCGGCAATCAGCCCCAGCATTTT	CASSQVAGGNQPQHF
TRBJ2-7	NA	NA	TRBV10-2	TGCGCCAGCACTCCCCTGGGACTGTCCGAGCAGTACTTC	CASTPLGLSEQYF
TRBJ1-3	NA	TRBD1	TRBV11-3	TGTGCCAGCAGCCCAGGACAGGGGGCCTCTGGAAACACCATATATTTT	CASSPGQGASGNTIYF
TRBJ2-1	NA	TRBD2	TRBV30	TGTGCCTGGAGTACCGGACTAGCGGGGGGGCCATCGGGGAATGAGCAGTTCTTC	CAWSTGLAGGPSGNEQFF
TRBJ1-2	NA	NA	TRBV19	TGTGCCAGTAGGGTGCGGGATGGCGGCTACACCTTC	CASRVRDGGYTF
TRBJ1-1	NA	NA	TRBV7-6	TGTGCCAGCAGCTTAGTTCCGGGAACTGAAGCTTTCTTT	CASSLVPGTEAFF
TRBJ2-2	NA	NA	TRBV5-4	TGTGCCAGCAGCATCGACCCGGACGGAACCTCTGGGGCGTTGTTTTTT	CASSIDPDGTSGALFF
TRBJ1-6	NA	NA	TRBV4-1	TGCGCCAGCAGCCAAGATCCGGGATTGAACTCACCCCTCCACTTT	CASSQDPGLNSPLHF
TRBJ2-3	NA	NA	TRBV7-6	TGTGCCAGCAGCACCCGACAGGGAGGGACAGATACGCAGTATTTT	CASSTRQGGTDTQYF
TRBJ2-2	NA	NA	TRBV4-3	TGCGCCAGCAGCCAAGCCCTGACCGGGGAGCTGTTTTTT	CASSQALTGELFF
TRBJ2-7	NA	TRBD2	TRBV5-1	TGCGCCCGCAGCCCTGGGGGGGGGTCCTACGAGCAGTACTTC	CARSPGGGSYEQYF
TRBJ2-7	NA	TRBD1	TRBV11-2	TGTGCCAGCAGCCCAACCGGGACAGGGATCGACGAGCAGTACTTC	CASSPTGTGIDEQYF
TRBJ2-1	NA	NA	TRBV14	TGTGCCAGCAGCCAGGACTCGACACCGGTTAATGATGAGCAGTTCTTC	CASSQDSTPVNDEQFF
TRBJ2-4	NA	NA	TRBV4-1	TGCGCCAGCAGCCAAGGGCGTGCGCAGGGGTTAGCCAAAAACATTCAGTACTTC	CASSQGRAQGLAKNIQYF
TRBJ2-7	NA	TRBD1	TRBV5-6	TGTGCCAGCAGCTGGACAGGGACGAACGAGCAGTACTTC	CASSWTGTNEQYF
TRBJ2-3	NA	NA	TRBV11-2	TGTGCCAGCAGCTATGGGCTGGGGGCGGGGTTGGGGGATACGCAGTATTTT	CASSYGLGAGLGDTQYF
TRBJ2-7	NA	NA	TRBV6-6	TGTGCCAGCAGTCCTTATCCCTCCACCTACGAGCAGTACTTC	CASSPYPSTYEQYF